The T cell receptor (beta chain) under discussion was sequenced for a study of response to subunit inactivated influenza vaccine. V lost 2 bases to trimming and J lost 3 bases; unmatched junction nucleotides: 1. The CDR3 sequence is 13 residues long. In germline, CDR1 is DFQATT, CDR2 SNEGSKA (reference sequence). TCRdb passed the RT-PCR reads through MiXCR, listing each CDR3 protein once. The sample contains hundreds of thousands of distinct CDR3 sequences, 25% of which appear only once. V usage is TRBV20-1 and J usage is TRBJ2-7; 10 bases align to TRBD2. The sample here was CD4+ T cells sorted from PBMCs, taken 5 to 6 days after vaccination. The sequence derives from a man in his forties or fifties who received an inactivated influenza vaccine. CDR3 coding DNA: TGCAGTGCTAGAATAGCGGGAGGCTACGAGCAGTACTTC. Protein sequence: CSARIAGGYEQYF.